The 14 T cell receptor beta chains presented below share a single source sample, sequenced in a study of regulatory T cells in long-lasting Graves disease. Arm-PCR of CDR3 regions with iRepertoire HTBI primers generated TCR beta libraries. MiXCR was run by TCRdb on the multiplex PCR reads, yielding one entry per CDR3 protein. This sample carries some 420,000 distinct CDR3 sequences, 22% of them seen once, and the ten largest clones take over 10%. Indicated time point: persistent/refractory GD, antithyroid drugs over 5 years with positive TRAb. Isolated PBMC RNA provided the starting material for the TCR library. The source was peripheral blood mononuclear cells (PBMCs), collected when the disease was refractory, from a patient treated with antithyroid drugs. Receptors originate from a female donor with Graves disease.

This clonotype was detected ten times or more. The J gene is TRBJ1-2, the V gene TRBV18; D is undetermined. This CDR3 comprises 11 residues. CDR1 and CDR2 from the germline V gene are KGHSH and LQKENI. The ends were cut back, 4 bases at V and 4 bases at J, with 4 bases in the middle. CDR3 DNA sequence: TGTGCCAGCTCACGAGTCTATGGCTACACCTTC. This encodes CASSRVYGYTF.

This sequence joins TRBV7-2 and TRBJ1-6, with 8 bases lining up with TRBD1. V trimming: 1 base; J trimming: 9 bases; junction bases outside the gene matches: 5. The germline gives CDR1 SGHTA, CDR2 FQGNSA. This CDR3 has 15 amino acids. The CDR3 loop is CASSLEAGGISPLHF. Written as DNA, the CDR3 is TGTGCCAGCAGCTTAGAGGCAGGGGGCATTTCACCCCTCCACTTT.

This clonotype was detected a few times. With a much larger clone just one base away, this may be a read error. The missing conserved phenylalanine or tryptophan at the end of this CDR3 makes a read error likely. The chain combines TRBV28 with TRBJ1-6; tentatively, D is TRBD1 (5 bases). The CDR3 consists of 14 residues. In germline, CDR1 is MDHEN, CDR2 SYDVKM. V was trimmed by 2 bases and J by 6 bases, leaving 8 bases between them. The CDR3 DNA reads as TGTGCCAGCAGTTTAGGACAAGTTAATTCACCCCTCCACCTT. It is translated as CASSLGQVNSPLHL.

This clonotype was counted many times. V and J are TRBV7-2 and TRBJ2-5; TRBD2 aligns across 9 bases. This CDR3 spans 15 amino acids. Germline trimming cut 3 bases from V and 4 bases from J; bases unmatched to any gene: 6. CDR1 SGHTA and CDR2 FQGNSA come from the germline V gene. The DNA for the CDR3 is TGTGCCAGCAGCTTCGTAGCGGGGGAAGGAGAGACCCAGTACTTC. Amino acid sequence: CASSFVAGEGETQYF.

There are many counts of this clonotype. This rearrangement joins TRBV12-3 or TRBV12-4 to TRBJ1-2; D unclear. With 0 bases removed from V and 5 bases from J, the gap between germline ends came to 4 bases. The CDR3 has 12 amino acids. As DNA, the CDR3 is TGTGCCAGCAGTTTAGCGCAGTATGGCTACACCTTC. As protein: CASSLAQYGYTF.

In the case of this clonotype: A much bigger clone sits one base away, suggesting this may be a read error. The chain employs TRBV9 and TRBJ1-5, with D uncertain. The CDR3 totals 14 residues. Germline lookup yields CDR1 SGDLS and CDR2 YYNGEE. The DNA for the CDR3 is TGTGCCAGCAGTCGTGCCGATAGCAGTCAGCCCCAGCATTTT. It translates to CASSRADSSQPQHF.

CDR3 DNA sequence: TGTGCCAGCAGTTTAACGGGGACAGGGGTTAGCAATCAGCCCCAGCATTTT. Amino acids: CASSLTGTGVSNQPQHF. The chain links TRBV27 to TRBJ1-5, with 10 nucleotides matching TRBD1. Germline V gives CDR1 MNHEY, CDR2 SMNVEV (reference sequence). The CDR3 is made up of 17 amino acids. J gave up 0 bases and V 2 bases, and 4 bases lay outside the gene matches.

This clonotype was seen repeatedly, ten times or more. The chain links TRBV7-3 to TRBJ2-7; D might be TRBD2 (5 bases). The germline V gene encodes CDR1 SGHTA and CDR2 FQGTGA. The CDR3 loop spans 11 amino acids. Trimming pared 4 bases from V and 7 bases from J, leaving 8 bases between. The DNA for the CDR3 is TGTGCCAGCAGCTCCGGCGGGGAGCAGTACTTC. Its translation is CASSSGGEQYF.

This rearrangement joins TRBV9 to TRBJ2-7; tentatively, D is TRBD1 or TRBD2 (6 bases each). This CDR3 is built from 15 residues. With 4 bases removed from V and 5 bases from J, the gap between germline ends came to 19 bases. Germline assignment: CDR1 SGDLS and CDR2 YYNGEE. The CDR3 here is CASSLGGAGPNEQYF. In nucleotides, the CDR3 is TGTGCCAGCAGCCTCGGGGGCGCCGGGCCCAACGAGCAGTACTTC. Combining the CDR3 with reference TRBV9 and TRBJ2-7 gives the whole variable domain DSGVTQTPKHLITATGQRVTLRCSPRSGDLSVYWYQQSLDQGLQFLIQYYNGEERAKGNILERFSAQQFPDLHSELNLSSLELGDSALYFCASSLGGAGPNEQYFGPGTRLTVT.

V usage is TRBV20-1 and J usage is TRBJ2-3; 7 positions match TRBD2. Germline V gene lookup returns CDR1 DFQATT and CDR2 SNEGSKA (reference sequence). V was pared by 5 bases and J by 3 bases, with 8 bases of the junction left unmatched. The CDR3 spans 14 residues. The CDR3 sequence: CSAALSGKTDTQYF. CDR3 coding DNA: TGCAGTGCTGCTCTCAGCGGGAAAACAGATACGCAGTATTTT.

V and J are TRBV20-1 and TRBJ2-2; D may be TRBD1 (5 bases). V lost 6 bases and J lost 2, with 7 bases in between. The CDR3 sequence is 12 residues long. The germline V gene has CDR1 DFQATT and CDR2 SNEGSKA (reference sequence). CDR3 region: CSADSNTGELFF. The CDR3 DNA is TGCAGTGCAGACAGCAACACCGGGGAGCTGTTTTTT.

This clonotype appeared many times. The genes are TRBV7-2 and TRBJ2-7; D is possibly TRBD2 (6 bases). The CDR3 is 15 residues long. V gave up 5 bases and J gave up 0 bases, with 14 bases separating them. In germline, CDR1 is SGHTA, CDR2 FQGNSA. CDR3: CASSPFGRGSYEQYF. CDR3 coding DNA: TGTGCCAGCAGCCCCTTTGGGCGGGGCTCCTACGAGCAGTACTTC.

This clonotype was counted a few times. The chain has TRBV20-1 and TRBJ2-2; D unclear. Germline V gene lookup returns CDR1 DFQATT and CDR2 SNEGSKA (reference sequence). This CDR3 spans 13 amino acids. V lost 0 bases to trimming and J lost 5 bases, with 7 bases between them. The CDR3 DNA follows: TGCAGTGCTAGAGAGAGCGCAACCGGGGAGCTGTTTTTT. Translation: CSARESATGELFF.

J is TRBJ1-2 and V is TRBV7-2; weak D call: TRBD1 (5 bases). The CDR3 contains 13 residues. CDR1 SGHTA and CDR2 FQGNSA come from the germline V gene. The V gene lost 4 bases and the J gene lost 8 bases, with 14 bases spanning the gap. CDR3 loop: CASSSLGTLGYTF. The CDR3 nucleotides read TGTGCCAGCAGCTCGCTAGGGACCCTCGGCTACACCTTC.